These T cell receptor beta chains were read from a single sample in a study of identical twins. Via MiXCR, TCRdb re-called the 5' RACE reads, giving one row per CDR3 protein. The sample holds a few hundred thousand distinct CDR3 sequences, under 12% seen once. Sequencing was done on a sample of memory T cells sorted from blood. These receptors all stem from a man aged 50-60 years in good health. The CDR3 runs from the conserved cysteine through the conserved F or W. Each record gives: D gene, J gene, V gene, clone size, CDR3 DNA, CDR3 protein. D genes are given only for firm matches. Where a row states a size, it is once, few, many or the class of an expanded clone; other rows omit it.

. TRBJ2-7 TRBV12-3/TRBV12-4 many TGTGCCAGCAGACCTCGTATGGGTGCCTACGAGCAGTACTTC CASRPRMGAYEQYF
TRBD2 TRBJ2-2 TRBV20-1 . TGCAGTGCAATTAGCGGGGACAACACCGGGGAGCTGTTTTTT CSAISGDNTGELFF
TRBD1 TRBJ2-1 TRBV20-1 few TGCAGTGCAAAGGGACAGCACAATGAGCAGTTCTTC CSAKGQHNEQFF
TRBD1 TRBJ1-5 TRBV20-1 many TGCAGTGCTAGCGACAGGGGTAGCAATCAGCCCCAGCATTTT CSASDRGSNQPQHF
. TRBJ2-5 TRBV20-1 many TGCAGTGCTAGAATAGGATCGGGGCTCGCGGAGACCCAGTACTTC CSARIGSGLAETQYF
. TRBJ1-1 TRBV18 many TGTGCCAGCTCACCCTCGGAGGGCTTGAATGCTTTCTTT CASSPSEGLNAFF
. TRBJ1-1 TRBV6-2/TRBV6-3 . TGTGCCAGCCATGAAAGGCGGGGGGGTGAAGCTTTCTTT CASHERRGGEAFF
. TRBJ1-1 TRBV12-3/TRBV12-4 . TGTGCCAGCAGTTTATGGGGAGTTGGTGAAGCTTTCTTT CASSLWGVGEAFF
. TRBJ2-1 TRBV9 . TGTGCCAGCAGCGTAGGAATCGGGAGTCGTACTGAGCAGTTCTTC CASSVGIGSRTEQFF
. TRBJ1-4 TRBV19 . TGTGCCAGTAGTCCCAGGCCTTCCTGGAATGAAAAACTGTTTTTT CASSPRPSWNEKLFF
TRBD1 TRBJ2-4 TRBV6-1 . TGTGCCAGTAGGGGACAGGGAGGGACCAAAAACATTCAGTACTTC CASRGQGGTKNIQYF
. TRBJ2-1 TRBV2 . TGTGCCAGCAGTCCCGGGACCCAGAGCAAGTTCTTC CASSPGTQSKFF
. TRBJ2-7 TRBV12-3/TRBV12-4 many TGTGCCAGCAGCCGGGACACATCCTACGAGCAGTACTTC CASSRDTSYEQYF
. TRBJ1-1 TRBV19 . TGTGCCAGTAGTATACGGCGCTCGGACACTGAAGCTTTCTTT CASSIRRSDTEAFF